Described below is a single TCR beta chain sequence and its context. The data were taken from a study of control samples from healthy donors and cancer patients. Repertoires were generated with immunoSEQ multiplex PCR, while TCRdb's copy carries only in-frame clones and drops some. The table includes 200,000 to 250,000 clones, over 90% detected once. Trimming took 1 base from V and 0 from J, leaving 7 bases between them. Germline CDR1 and CDR2: KGHSH and LQKENI. The CDR3 runs to 15 residues. The chain uses TRBV18 and TRBJ1-5; D not resolved. The clonotype was recovered from a man in his forties or fifties in good health. The sample consisted of blood. For the CDR3, the DNA is TGTGCCAGCTCACCACTAGCGGATAGCAATCAGCCCCAGCATTTT. This gives the protein CASSPLADSNQPQHF.